The entry below gives a single T cell receptor beta chain sequence along with its context. Which antigen it targets is not known. Base qualities are not provided; no much larger clone lies one nucleotide away. CDR1 and CDR2 are read off the germline V gene as SGHRS and YFSETQ. Trimming takes 0 bases from V and 6 bases from J, and the germline ends sit 9 bases apart. Taken from cysteine to phenylalanine, the CDR3 has 13 residues. The CDR3 DNA has 39 bases and is translated from base 1. The source of the sample is a study of graft-versus-host responses after intestinal transplantation (dated by TCRdb to the early 2020s). With respect to the entire study: The transplants that recipients received were multivisceral, liver-intestinal, or isolated intestinal. A peak of at least 4% donor T cells among recipient peripheral blood mononuclear cells was the definition used for donor T cell macrochimerism. Graft-versus-host and host-versus-graft alloreactive T cell clones were tracked in the graft, circulation and bone marrow after intestinal transplantation using bulk TCR-beta CDR3 sequencing. Rather than going through the commercial service, samples from a few later patients were sequenced in-house on an Illumina MiSeq and processed with MiXCR. Alloreactive clones were identified by sequencing pre-transplant mixed lymphocyte reaction products and comparing them with unstimulated pre-transplant donor and recipient T cells. All recipients received anti-thymocyte globulin induction followed by maintenance tacrolimus and steroids for about three years. The cohort enrolled approximately 24 intestinal transplant recipients, one of whom was a retransplant, and 3 patients without pretransplant specimens were excluded. The study at large found these results: Early after transplant, peak levels of circulating GvH clones were associated with declines in HvG clones. GvH clones were found in recipient bone marrow, and some of the GvH clones appeared earlier in ileal mucosa or blood, which is consistent with an intestinal mucosal origin. The relatively low number and heterogeneity of intestinal transplant patients limited the conclusions. In patients with donor T cell macrochimerism, the allografts had high GvH to HvG T cell clonal ratios.

Blood samples were collected up to 4 times in the first month after transplant and then at least monthly when available. The library relied on the immunoSEQ multiplex PCR assay. High-throughput TCR-beta CDR3 sequencing of genomic DNA from most patients was performed by Adaptive Biotechnologies. The original methods were these. Adaptive's ImmunoSEQ software was the source of the TCR sequencing data for 15 to 20 patients, while three other patients were processed with MiXCR and VDJtools. CDR3 nucleotide sequences shared between donor and recipient were removed because the origin of such sequences could not be assigned. At least 2-fold expansion over unstimulated cells and a minimum CFSE-low frequency of 0.002% (template counts) or 0.001% (read counts) were required for clones to be classified as alloreactive. Clones were considered mappable if detected in sequenced pre-transplant spleen, lymph node, or MLR CFSE-low populations of the donor or recipient. The cumulative frequency of alloreactive clones was calculated as a percentage of all sequences, weighted by copy number. This immuneACCESS table, as held by TCRdb, lists in-frame sequences with V and J called but not all clones. Of the missing ones, under half trace to an unresolved V gene in checked studies; the others have no known cause. V and J calls and clone size follow that table, whereas D and trimming were derived from the DNA. The sample profile shows 43,000 or so clones; less than 95% of them were found once. The ten largest clones capture roughly 1.4% of the sample.

Here the chain combines TRBV5-1 and TRBJ1-2; the D gene cannot be resolved reliably. The source is a human patient who received an intestinal transplant, so some T cells may come from the graft donor. Specimen: PBMCs, collected about 11 months after intestinal transplant. The CDR3 has the sequence CASSLGLPDGYTF. DNA sequence: TGCGCCAGCAGCTTGGGCCTTCCCGATGGCTACACCTTC.